These 11 T cell receptor beta chains share one sample of origin, sequenced in a study of T-cell reconstitution after alpha-beta-depleted transplantation in children. Unique molecular identifiers featured in how the TCRbeta library was prepared. TCRdb processed the PCR reads anew with MiXCR; each CDR3 protein has one entry. The profile shows around 400,000 distinct CDR3 sequences, around 21% of them singletons. The material sequenced was PBMCs from the stem cell graft donor, taken from the stem cell graft. Receptor source: a human donor who donated a stem cell graft to a child with acute myeloid leukemia.

This chain links TRBV6-5 with TRBJ2-7; D call uncertain. The germline CDR1 and CDR2 sequences are MNHEY and SVGAGI. This CDR3 region has 12 residues. Trimming took off 0 bases at V and 6 bases at J, with 6 bases between the two ends. This chain's CDR3 is CASSYSRSEQYF. The DNA of the CDR3 is TGTGCCAGCAGTTACTCCCGGAGCGAGCAGTACTTC.

This clonotype has only a few counts. The chain recombines TRBV24-1 with TRBJ2-3; TRBD2 aligns across 7 bases. This CDR3 is 14 amino acids long. Germline V gene data show CDR1 as KGHDR and CDR2 as SFDVKD. Losses at the gene ends were 0 bases for V and 8 bases for J; bases not matched to a gene: 4. This chain's CDR3 is CATSDLWTGGTQYF. As DNA, the CDR3 is TGTGCCACCAGTGATTTGTGGACGGGGGGTACGCAGTATTTT.

This chain joins TRBV9 and TRBJ1-3, with D possibly matching TRBD1 (5 bases). Germline lookup yields CDR1 SGDLS and CDR2 YYNGEE. Trimming pared 4 bases from V and 3 bases from J, leaving 11 bases between. The CDR3 loop spans 14 amino acids. The DNA for the CDR3 is TGTGCCAGCAGCCAGGGAGGTCTTGGAAACACCATATATTTT. It is translated as CASSQGGLGNTIYF.

This clonotype was seen at least ten times. The CDR3, as DNA: TGCAGTGCTCATGACTTGGCTAGCGGGAGGGCCAGGGGTGAGCAGTTCTTC. Encoded protein: CSAHDLASGRARGEQFF. The genes are TRBV20-1 and TRBJ2-1; 12 bases are a match to TRBD2. Unmatched junction bases numbered 17, after V lost 5 bases and J lost 9 bases. There are 17 residues in the CDR3. Germline V gene data show CDR1 as DFQATT and CDR2 as SNEGSKA (reference sequence).

The chain employs TRBV29-1 and TRBJ2-7; D not certain. The CDR3 runs 15 residues. The germline gives CDR1 SQVTM, CDR2 ANQGSEA. V shed 4 bases and J shed 2 bases, with 18 bases lying between them. The CDR3 spells CSVVRIDPGPYEQYF. The CDR3 DNA reads as TGCAGCGTTGTTCGAATAGATCCAGGCCCCTACGAGCAGTACTTC.

The sample holds many counts of this clonotype. The chain uses TRBV10-3 and TRBJ2-1; TRBD2 matches at 7 bases. The CDR3 consists of 16 residues. From germline, CDR1 is ENHRY and CDR2 SYGVKD. The V and J ends lost 2 bases and 3 bases, in that order; junction bases with no gene match: 7. CDR3: CAISEPERDFYNEQFF. The CDR3 DNA reads TGTGCCATCAGTGAGCCGGAGCGGGATTTCTACAATGAGCAGTTCTTC.

V is TRBV27 and J is TRBJ1-1; 7 positions agree with TRBD1. The ends lost 6 bases at V and 1 base at J; junction bases unmatched: 5. The CDR3 is 14 amino acids. The germline CDR1 and CDR2 sequences are MNHEY and SMNVEV (reference sequence). The CDR3 bases are TGTGCCAGCAGATATGGACAGGAGAACACTGAAGCTTTCTTT. Amino acid sequence: CASRYGQENTEAFF.

At least ten counts were recorded for this clonotype. The chain is built from TRBV20-1 and TRBJ2-3; 9 nucleotides match TRBD2. The CDR3 is made up of 15 amino acids. Germline V CDR1 and CDR2: DFQATT, SNEGSKA (reference sequence). The ends lost 6 bases at V and 5 bases at J; junction bases unmatched: 12. The CDR3 DNA follows: TGCAGTGCGTTCCCCTCTAGCGGGAAGAGAGATACGCAGTATTTT. It yields the protein CSAFPSSGKRDTQYF.

The chain has TRBV6-1 and TRBJ1-1, with D possibly matching TRBD1 (5 bases). The CDR3 sequence is 13 residues long. Germline values: CDR1 MNHNS, CDR2 SASEGT. Trimming took off 5 bases at V and 6 bases at J, with 13 bases between the two ends. CDR3 nucleotides: TGTGCCAGCAGTATAGACAGACGCGCTGAAGCTTTCTTT. Translation: CASSIDRRAEAFF.

This clonotype has only a few counts. This chain links TRBV18 with TRBJ2-3; the D is unclear. The V end was cut by 3 bases, the J end by 9 bases, with 22 bases between. The CDR3 loop spans 16 amino acids. Germline-derived CDR1 and CDR2 are KGHSH and LQKENI. For the CDR3, the DNA is TGTGCCAGCTCACCCACTGACGGTGCCCCGGGCAAAACGCAGTATTTT. The encoded protein is CASSPTDGAPGKTQYF.

This clonotype was observed many times. The J gene is TRBJ2-1, the V gene TRBV10-2; D tentatively reads TRBD1 or TRBD2 (8 bases each). V was cut by 9 bases and J by 0 bases, with 15 bases left in between. Per germline, CDR1 WSHSY and CDR2 SAAADI. This CDR3 has 15 residues. The CDR3, as DNA: TGCGCCAGTCAGGGGGCGGGGGGCTCCTACAATGAGCAGTTCTTC. The encoded protein is CASQGAGGSYNEQFF.